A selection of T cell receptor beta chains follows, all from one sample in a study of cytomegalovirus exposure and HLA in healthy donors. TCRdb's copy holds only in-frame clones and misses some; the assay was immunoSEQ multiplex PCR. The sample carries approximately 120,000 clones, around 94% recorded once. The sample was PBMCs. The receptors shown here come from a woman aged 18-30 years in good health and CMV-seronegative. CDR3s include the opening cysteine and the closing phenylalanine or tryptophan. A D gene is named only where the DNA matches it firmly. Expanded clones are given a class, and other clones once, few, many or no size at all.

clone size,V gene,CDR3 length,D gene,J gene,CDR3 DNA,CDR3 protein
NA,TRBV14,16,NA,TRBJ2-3,TGTGCCAGCAGCCAAGTCCTCGGGATCGGCACAGATACGCAGTATTTT,CASSQVLGIGTDTQYF
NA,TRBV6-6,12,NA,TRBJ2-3,TGTGCCAGCCGATCTAGCGTAGATACGCAGTATTTT,CASRSSVDTQYF
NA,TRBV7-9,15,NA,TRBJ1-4,TGTGCCAGCAGCCTGGCCGGCCAGGCTAATGAAAAACTGTTTTTT,CASSLAGQANEKLFF
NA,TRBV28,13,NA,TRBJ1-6,TGTGCCAGCAGTAGAGACAGCAATTCACCCCTCCACTTT,CASSRDSNSPLHF
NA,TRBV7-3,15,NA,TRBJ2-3,TGTGCCAGCAGCCCAAGCAGGGAACGCACAGATACGCAGTATTTT,CASSPSRERTDTQYF
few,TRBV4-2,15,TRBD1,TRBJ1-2,TGTGCCAGCAGCCAAGTCGCGGGACAGAACTATGGCTACACCTTC,CASSQVAGQNYGYTF
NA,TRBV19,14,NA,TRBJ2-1,TGTGCCAGTAGTATCCGGGGCTCCTACAATGAGCAGTTCTTC,CASSIRGSYNEQFF
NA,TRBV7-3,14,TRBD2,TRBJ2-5,TGTGCCAGCAGCCCTTCGGGGGGTTGGGAGACCCAGTACTTC,CASSPSGGWETQYF
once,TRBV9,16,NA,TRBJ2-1,TGTGCCAGCAGCGTAGCTACTACGAGGGGGTATCGCGAGCAGTTCTTC,CASSVATTRGYREQFF
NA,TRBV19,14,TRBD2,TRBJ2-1,TGTGCCAGTAGCAGACTAGCGGGATACAATGAGCAGTTCTTC,CASSRLAGYNEQFF
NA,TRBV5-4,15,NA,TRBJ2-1,TGTGCCAGCAGCTTGGGTGTCAAAGCTGGTAATGAGCAGTTCTTC,CASSLGVKAGNEQFF
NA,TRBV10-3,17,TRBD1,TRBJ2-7,TGTGCCATCAGTGAGGGACAGGGGGCTCCCGTACTCTACGAGCAGTACTTC,CAISEGQGAPVLYEQYF
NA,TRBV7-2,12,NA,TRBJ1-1,TGTGCCAGCAGCCCGGAGGGCACTGAAGCTTTCTTT,CASSPEGTEAFF
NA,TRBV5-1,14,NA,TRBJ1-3,TGCGCCAGCAGCTGGGGGACTTCGGGAAACACCATATATTTT,CASSWGTSGNTIYF
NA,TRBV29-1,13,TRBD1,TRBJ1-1,TGCAGCGCCCTCCGGGACAGGGGCACTGAAGCTTTCTTT,CSALRDRGTEAFF
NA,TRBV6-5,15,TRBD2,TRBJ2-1,TGTGCCAGCAGCCAAGGACTAGCGGCTGTCAATGAGCAGTTCTTC,CASSQGLAAVNEQFF
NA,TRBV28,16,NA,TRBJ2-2,TGTGCCAGCAGTTTCGGAGGGGTGGGTTACACCGGGGAGCTGTTTTTT,CASSFGGVGYTGELFF
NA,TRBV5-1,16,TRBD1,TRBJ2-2,TGCGCCAGCAGGTACTCGACAGGGGGCGCGGTCGGGGAGCTGTTTTTT,CASRYSTGGAVGELFF
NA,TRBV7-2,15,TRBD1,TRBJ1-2,TGTGCCAGCAGCCCAGACTCCGGGACAGGATATGGCTACACCTTC,CASSPDSGTGYGYTF
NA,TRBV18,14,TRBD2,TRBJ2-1,TGTGCCAGCTCATGGGAGGGTCAGTACAATGAGCAGTTCTTC,CASSWEGQYNEQFF
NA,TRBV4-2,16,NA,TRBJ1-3,TGTGCCAGCCGATCCATCACAGTCCTCTCTGGAAACACCATATATTTT,CASRSITVLSGNTIYF
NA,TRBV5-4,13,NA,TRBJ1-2,TGTGCCAGCAGCCCTAGGGGGGGAGGGCTTTACACCTTC,CASSPRGGGLYTF
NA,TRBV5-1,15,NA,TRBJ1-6,TGCGCCAGCAGCTTGGGGACACAGAAAAATTCACCCCTCCACTTT,CASSLGTQKNSPLHF
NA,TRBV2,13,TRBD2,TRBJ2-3,TGTGCCACTAGCGGGGCTAGCACAGATACGCAGTATTTT,CATSGASTDTQYF
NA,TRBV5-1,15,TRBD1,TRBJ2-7,TGCGCCAGCAGCTTGTACGGACAGGGACCCTACGAGCAGTACTTC,CASSLYGQGPYEQYF
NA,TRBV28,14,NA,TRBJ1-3,TGTGCCAGCAGCCCCAACGAAGCGGGAAACACCATATATTTT,CASSPNEAGNTIYF
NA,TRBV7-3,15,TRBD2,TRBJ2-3,TGTGCCAGCAGCCCAACGAGCGGGAGTCGTGATACGCAGTATTTT,CASSPTSGSRDTQYF
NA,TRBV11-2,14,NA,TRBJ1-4,TGTGCCAGCGAATCGGGACTTCAGAATGAAAAACTGTTTTTT,CASESGLQNEKLFF
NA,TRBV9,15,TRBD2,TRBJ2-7,TGTGCCAGCAGCGACGGGACTAGCGGATCCTACGAGCAGTACTTC,CASSDGTSGSYEQYF
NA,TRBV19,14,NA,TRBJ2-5,TGTGCCAGTGCAACTCCGGGGTACCAAGAGACCCAGTACTTC,CASATPGYQETQYF
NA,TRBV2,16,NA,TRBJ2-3,TGTGCCAGCAGGGCCTCAACGGGGACTTTCACAGATACGCAGTATTTT,CASRASTGTFTDTQYF